These 28 T cell receptor beta chains came from one sample sequenced in a study of T cell responses to AZD1222 COVID-19 vaccine. The assay was immunoSEQ multiplex PCR, and TCRdb's table has in-frame clones only and misses some. This sample has 110,000 to 150,000 clones; under 95% occur once, and the top ten carry over 7.5%. Sequencing used peripheral blood, obtained on day 0 of AZD1222 vaccination. The source is an adult in good health.

V is TRBV2 and J is TRBJ1-4; 8 bases are shared with TRBD1. V shed 6 bases and J 6 bases; nucleotides not matched to a gene: 6. In germline, CDR1 is SNHLY, CDR2 FYNNEI. The CDR3 has 14 amino acids. DNA for the CDR3: TGTGCCAGCAGGGGACAGGTAAGGGATGAAAAACTGTTTTTT. Residues: CASRGQVRDEKLFF.

The V call is TRBV19, the J call TRBJ1-2; 7 bases align to TRBD1. CDR3 size: 15 residues. Germline CDR1 LNHDA, CDR2 SQIVND (reference sequence). Unmatched junction bases numbered 10, after V lost 7 bases and J lost 2 bases. The CDR3 coding sequence is TGTGCCAGTAACCCTGAGTCGGGACAGAACTATGGCTACACCTTC. Its translation: CASNPESGQNYGYTF.

V gene TRBV6-2 or TRBV6-3 combines with J gene TRBJ2-4; D is ambiguous. CDR1 is MNHEY and CDR2 is SVGEGT in the germline V gene. The CDR3 is made up of 14 amino acids. The V and J ends lost 4 bases and 0 bases respectively, with 7 bases between them. The CDR3 protein is CASSSTVAKNIQYF. The CDR3 DNA reads TGTGCCAGCAGTTCAACAGTAGCCAAAAACATTCAGTACTTC.

The chain uses TRBV30 and TRBJ1-1; weak D call: TRBD1 (6 bases). The CDR3 loop spans 13 amino acids. Germline V CDR1 and CDR2: GTSNPN, SVGIG (reference sequence). The ends were cut back, 4 bases at V and 11 bases at J, with 20 bases in the middle. CDR3 bases: TGTGCCTGGACCCCAGGCGGCAGGGGTAAGGCTTTCTTT. It specifies CAWTPGGRGKAFF.

The chain has TRBV15 and TRBJ1-2; unclear D gene. Germline V gene data show CDR1 as LNHNV and CDR2 as YYDKDF (reference sequence). The V and J ends lost 1 base and 4 bases respectively, with 13 bases between them. The CDR3 is 15 amino acids. CDR3 protein: CATSRGRDKSYGYTF. The CDR3 DNA reads TGTGCCACCAGCAGAGGGCGCGACAAAAGCTATGGCTACACCTTC.

The V and J genes are TRBV6-5 and TRBJ2-5; D tentatively reads TRBD1 or TRBD2 (5 bases each). V lost 4 bases to trimming and J lost 5 bases, with 11 bases between them. The length of the CDR3 is 13 residues. Looked up from germline, CDR1 is MNHEY and CDR2 is SVGAGI. CDR3 amino acids: CASSSGASETQYF. CDR3 DNA: TGTGCCAGCAGTTCCGGGGCATCGGAGACCCAGTACTTC.

J is TRBJ2-3 and V is TRBV3-1 (or the pseudogene TRBV3-2), with D perhaps matching TRBD2 (5 bases). Germline V CDR1 and CDR2: LGHDT, YNNKEL (reference sequence). The CDR3 sequence is 18 residues long. Trimming took off 3 bases at V and 1 base at J, with 20 bases between the two ends. CDR3 sequence: CASSQDSSGLVGTDTQYF. The CDR3 DNA reads as TGTGCCAGCAGCCAGGATTCCAGCGGTTTGGTGGGCACAGATACGCAGTATTTT.

The rearrangement uses TRBV4-1 and TRBJ2-6; D unresolved. V dropped 1 base and J dropped 4 bases, with 14 bases sitting between them. CDR3 length: 17 residues. The germline V gene encodes CDR1 MGHRA and CDR2 YSYEKL. CDR3 coding DNA: TGCGCCAGCAGCCAAGGACGGGCTACGACCGGGGCCAACGTCCTGACTTTC. It yields the protein CASSQGRATTGANVLTF.

This clone was detected once. The rearrangement joins TRBV7-9 to TRBJ2-1; the D gene could be TRBD1 or TRBD2 (6 bases each). CDR3 length: 16 residues. CDR1 is SEHNR and CDR2 is FQNEAQ in the germline V gene (reference sequence). V was pared by 4 bases and J by 1 base, with 14 bases between. CDR3 in amino acids: CASSSEGGLSYNEQFF. The CDR3 region has the DNA TGTGCCAGCAGCTCTGAGGGGGGCCTTTCCTACAATGAGCAGTTCTTC.

The chain combines TRBV3-1 (or the pseudogene TRBV3-2) with TRBJ2-3; perhaps TRBD1 as D (6 bases). Trimming took 2 bases from V and 2 from J, leaving 14 bases between them. From germline, CDR1 is LGHDT and CDR2 YNNKEL (reference sequence). The CDR3 is 16 amino acids. The CDR3 region is CASSQYRDIPTDTQYF. CDR3 in DNA: TGTGCCAGCAGCCAATACAGGGATATCCCCACAGATACGCAGTATTTT.

V is TRBV7-9 and J is TRBJ2-3; D uncertain. The CDR3 length is 14 residues. The V and J ends lost 3 bases and 2 bases respectively, with 9 bases between them. Germline values: CDR1 SEHNR, CDR2 FQNEAQ (reference sequence). As DNA, the CDR3 is TGTGCCAGCAGCTTTGTAGGAACCACAGATACGCAGTATTTT. This codes for CASSFVGTTDTQYF.

The V and J genes are TRBV7-6 and TRBJ2-1; 9 bases fit TRBD1. Unmatched junction bases numbered 2, after V lost 4 bases and J lost 4 bases. The germline gives CDR1 SGHVS, CDR2 FNYEAQ. The CDR3 runs to 14 residues. The DNA of the CDR3 is TGTGCCAGCAGCTACGGGACAGGGTACAATGAGCAGTTCTTC. It translates to CASSYGTGYNEQFF.

The chain joins TRBV28 to TRBJ1-5; a possible D gene is TRBD1 (5 bases). The CDR3 runs 14 residues. V lost 7 bases and J 6 bases, leaving 16 bases between the germline ends. CDR1 is MDHEN and CDR2 is SYDVKM in the germline V gene. CDR3 bases: TGTGCCAGCACCTCGATGGGGCTGGGTCAGCCCCAGCATTTT. Amino acids: CASTSMGLGQPQHF.

The chain carries TRBV5-8 and TRBJ1-2; 7 nucleotides agree with TRBD1. Trimming removed 3 bases from V and 6 bases from J; junction bases left unmatched: 8. This CDR3 is 14 amino acids long. Looked up from germline, CDR1 is SGHTS and CDR2 is YDEGEE. The CDR3 region has the DNA TGTGCCAGCAGCTGGACAGGACTTTGGGATGGCTACACCTTC. This gives the protein CASSWTGLWDGYTF. Full variable domain (remainder filled in from reference TRBV5-8 and TRBJ1-2): EAGVTQSPTHLIKTRGQQATLRCSPISGHTSVYWYQQALGLGLQFLLWYDEGEERNRGNFPPRFSGRQFPNYSSELNVNALELEDSALYLCASSWTGLWDGYTFGSGTRLTVV.

The CDR3 region is CASSSPAGGQGEQFF. CDR3 DNA sequence: TGTGCCAGCAGTTCCCCCGCGGGGGGGCAGGGTGAGCAGTTCTTC. The V gene is TRBV6-5, the J gene TRBJ2-1; 9 bases match TRBD2. CDR1 and CDR2 from the germline V gene are MNHEY and SVGAGI. The CDR3 loop spans 15 amino acids. The V gene end was trimmed by 4 bases and the J gene end by 9 bases; junction bases not matched to a gene: 10.

The CDR3 is CASSSETGEKETQYF. DNA of the CDR3: TGTGCCAGCAGCTCAGAGACAGGGGAGAAGGAGACCCAGTACTTC. The chain employs TRBV11-3 and TRBJ2-5, with 8 positions matching TRBD1. The CDR3 loop spans 15 amino acids. V shed 4 bases and J 5 bases; nucleotides not matched to a gene: 9. CDR1 and CDR2 from the germline V gene are SGHNT and YENEEA.

This clone was seen just once. The V and J genes are TRBV28 and TRBJ1-5; no reliable D call. Per germline, CDR1 MDHEN and CDR2 SYDVKM. The CDR3 extends over 14 amino acids. The germline V and J ends were trimmed by 5 bases and 0 bases, with 8 bases remaining between them. CDR3 loop: CASSHSGSNQPQHF. The CDR3 DNA is TGTGCCAGCAGTCACTCAGGTAGCAATCAGCCCCAGCATTTT.

J is TRBJ1-1 and V is TRBV12-3 or TRBV12-4; no clear D gene. V lost 6 bases and J 11 bases, leaving 16 bases between the germline ends. The CDR3 is 12 amino acids. This CDR3 reads CASSQQGGLAFF. In nucleotides, the CDR3 is TGTGCCAGCAGCCAACAAGGCGGGTTGGCTTTCTTT.

On this clone itself: Other DNA sequences from this sample encode an identical CDR3 as well. This chain uses TRBV30 with TRBJ1-5; unclear D gene. Trimming shortened V by 0 bases and J by 4 bases, and 10 bases separated the two germline ends. Germline V lookup: CDR1 GTSNPN, CDR2 SVGIG (reference sequence). The CDR3 contains 14 residues. The CDR3 loop reads CAWSVLHGNQPQHF. The CDR3 DNA is TGTGCCTGGAGTGTACTACACGGGAATCAGCCCCAGCATTTT.

The J gene is TRBJ1-4, the V gene TRBV5-1; D not resolved. The CDR3 has 13 amino acids. Between the trimmed V and J ends, which lost 1 base and 8 bases, there was a span of 9 bases. The V gene's germline CDR1 is SGHRS and CDR2 YFSETQ. CDR3 protein: CASSLSSGEKLFF. In nucleotides, the CDR3 is TGCGCCAGCAGCTTGAGTTCTGGCGAAAAACTGTTTTTT.

J is TRBJ2-7 and V is TRBV3-1 (or the pseudogene TRBV3-2); no reliable D call. Trimming took 0 bases from V and 3 from J, leaving 12 bases between them. CDR1 and CDR2 from the germline V gene are LGHDT and YNNKEL (reference sequence). This CDR3 comprises 15 residues. In DNA, the CDR3 is TGTGCCAGCAGCCAAGACAGGCAGCCTCGCTACGAGCAGTACTTC. Its protein product is CASSQDRQPRYEQYF.

CDR3 DNA sequence: TGTGCCACCAGCAGAGATCGAGGGGTTGGGGAGACCCAGTACTTC. Translated: CATSRDRGVGETQYF. The rearrangement joins TRBV15 to TRBJ2-5; either TRBD1 or TRBD2 may supply D (5 bases each). The CDR3 consists of 15 residues. Trimming pared 0 bases from V and 5 bases from J, leaving 13 bases between. Germline-derived CDR1 and CDR2 are LNHNV and YYDKDF (reference sequence).

The chain couples TRBV27 to TRBJ1-2; TRBD1 matches 9 bases. With 2 bases clipped from V and 8 bases from J, the junction kept 6 bases outside the gene matches. The CDR3 runs 14 residues. The germline V gene encodes CDR1 MNHEY and CDR2 SMNVEV (reference sequence). DNA of the CDR3: TGTGCCAGCAGTTTAACAGGGGGCGGAGGGGGCTACACCTTC. It specifies CASSLTGGGGGYTF.

The chain combines TRBV30 with TRBJ1-1, with no clear D. CDR1 and CDR2 (germline): GTSNPN, SVGIG (reference sequence). Trimming stripped 0 bases from V and 1 base from J, with 9 bases between. The CDR3 length is 14 residues. CDR3 bases: TGTGCCTGGAGTGTAAAAGGCCGGAACACTGAAGCTTTCTTT. It yields the protein CAWSVKGRNTEAFF.

J is TRBJ2-1 and V is TRBV11-1, with TRBD2 matching 12 bases. Germline values: CDR1 SGHAT, CDR2 FQDESV (reference sequence). The V and J ends lost 4 bases and 5 bases, in that order; junction bases with no gene match: 6. This CDR3 contains 16 residues. The CDR3 sequence: CASSSLTSGGDNEQFF. CDR3 DNA sequence: TGTGCCAGCAGCTCTCTGACTAGCGGGGGAGACAATGAGCAGTTCTTC. The whole variable domain, remainder taken from reference TRBV11-1 and TRBJ2-1, is EAEVAQSPRYKITEKSQAVAFWCDPISGHATLYWYRQILGQGPELLVQFQDESVVDDSQLPKDRFSAERLKGVDSTLKIQPAELGDSAMYLCASSSLTSGGDNEQFFGPGTRLTVL.

The DNA of the CDR3 is TGTGCCAGCAGCGTCTTGTCACTAGCGGGGCCCTACGAGCAGTACTTC. Its translation is CASSVLSLAGPYEQYF. The chain recombines TRBV9 with TRBJ2-7; TRBD2 agrees at 10 bases. Germline CDR1 and CDR2: SGDLS and YYNGEE. The CDR3 extends over 16 amino acids. The V and J ends lost 2 bases and 2 bases, in that order; junction bases with no gene match: 7.

This clone has a handful of counts. Additional DNA sequences in this sample encode the identical CDR3. The chain combines TRBV6-5 with TRBJ2-7, with 7 nucleotides matching TRBD1. Germline V lookup: CDR1 MNHEY, CDR2 SVGAGI. The CDR3 covers 13 residues. The junction had 4 bases not matched to a gene; V was cut back by 6 bases and J by 2 bases. In DNA, the CDR3 is TGTGCCAGCAGCCGGGACAGTCCCTACGAGCAGTACTTC. This sequence encodes CASSRDSPYEQYF.

The chain employs TRBV7-8 and TRBJ1-4, with D unresolved. Between the trimmed V and J ends, which lost 5 bases and 4 bases, there was a span of 8 bases. Germline V gene lookup returns CDR1 SGHVS and CDR2 FQNEAQ. This CDR3 comprises 13 residues. The CDR3 loop is CASSRSINEKLFF. The CDR3 region has the DNA TGTGCCAGCAGCCGCAGTATTAATGAAAAACTGTTTTTT.